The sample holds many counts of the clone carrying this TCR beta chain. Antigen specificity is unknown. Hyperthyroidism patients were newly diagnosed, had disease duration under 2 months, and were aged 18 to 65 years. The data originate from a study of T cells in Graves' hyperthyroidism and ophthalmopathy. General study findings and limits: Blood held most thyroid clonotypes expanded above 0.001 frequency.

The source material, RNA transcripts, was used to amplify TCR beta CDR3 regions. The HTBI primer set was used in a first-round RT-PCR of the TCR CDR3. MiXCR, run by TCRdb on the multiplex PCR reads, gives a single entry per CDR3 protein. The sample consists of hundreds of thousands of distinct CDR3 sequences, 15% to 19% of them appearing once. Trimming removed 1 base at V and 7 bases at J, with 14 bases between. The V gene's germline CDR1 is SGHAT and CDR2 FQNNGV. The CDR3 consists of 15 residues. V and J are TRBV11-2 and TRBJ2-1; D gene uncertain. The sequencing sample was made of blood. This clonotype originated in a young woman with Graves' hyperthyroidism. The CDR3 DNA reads TGTGCCAGCAGCTTAGGATCCGCCTTTAGGAATGAGCAGTTCTTC. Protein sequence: CASSLGSAFRNEQFF.